This T cell receptor beta chain was recorded in a study of T cell responses to AZD1222 COVID-19 vaccine. The CDR3 covers 16 residues. Germline V gives CDR1 LGHDT, CDR2 YNNKEL (reference sequence). Trimming took 4 bases from V and 6 from J; bases not matched to a gene: 7. With respect to this clone: The antigen is not known.

Using immunoSEQ multiplex PCR, the repertoire was profiled, and TCRdb retains in-frame clones only, with some absent. The profile covers over 120,000 clones, with 80% to 95% appearing a single time and around 5.1% taken by the ten largest. Findings and limits, study-wide: After the peak T cell response, and only then, were repertoires sampled.

This clonotype was sampled from an adult in good health. This chain joins TRBV3-1 (or the pseudogene TRBV3-2) and TRBJ2-2, with 11 bases fitting TRBD1. Sample: peripheral blood, taken on day 0 of AZD1222 vaccination. The CDR3 nucleotides are TGTGCCAGCAGCCCTTGGACAGGGGGCACACCCGGGGAGCTGTTTTTT. This sequence encodes CASSPWTGGTPGELFF.